This TCR beta chain was captured in a study of vaccination and CD4 T cells after COVID-19. Study details: Following dose two, a median about 65 days (range 14 to 241) passed before post-vaccine samples were taken. SARS-CoV-2, HCoV-NL63, HCoV-OC43 and HCoV-229E supplied the overlapping spike peptides used to stimulate cells.

With regard to this clonotype: The target antigen is unknown.

Germline lookup yields CDR1 MDHEN and CDR2 SYDVKM. V gave up 6 bases and J gave up 7 bases; unmatched junction bases: 3. This CDR3 has 12 residues. Treatment reported: approximately 9-day PBMC culture with coronavirus spike peptide pools or control peptides (ViraFEST assay). Researchers used the Oncomine TCR Beta short-read assay to sequence DNA from cultured CD4+ T cells. Extraction of genomic DNA was performed on cultured CD4+ T cells. MiXCR, applied by TCRdb to the PCR reads, yields one record per CDR3 protein. Here the sample spans 7,500 to 10,000 distinct CDR3 sequences, about a fifth being singletons. General study results and limits: Median counts of SARS-CoV-2-reactive clonotypes increased from around 21 to 38; this difference was not significant.

The V gene is TRBV28, the J gene TRBJ1-5; the match to TRBD1 covers 7 bases. The starting material was CD4+ T cells from blood, cultured in vitro, obtained after SARS-CoV-2 vaccination. This clonotype was obtained from a human donor who had recovered from COVID-19. CDR3 coding DNA: TGTGCCAGCAGGACAGGGAGCCAGCCCCAGCATTTT. As protein: CASRTGSQPQHF.